This is a list of T cell receptor beta chains from one sample in a study of cytomegalovirus exposure and HLA in healthy donors. Clones were read by immunoSEQ multiplex PCR, and TCRdb kept only the in-frame ones, dropping some. This table has about 120,000 clones, 60% to 85% appearing once. Source material: PBMCs. The receptors stem from a woman aged 40 to 50 in good health and CMV-seropositive. The CDR3 runs from the conserved cysteine through the conserved F or W. Fields, in order: D gene, J gene, clone size, V gene, CDR3 DNA, CDR3 protein. The D gene is left open where the match is weak. Size is omitted from some rows. Given values are once, few, many or a class for expanded clones.

TRBD2,TRBJ2-2,.,TRBV5-3,TGTGCCAGAAGCGTGGGGCGGGAGGGGGCCGGGGAGCTGTTTTTT,CARSVGREGAGELFF
TRBD2,TRBJ2-3,few,TRBV14,TGTGCCAGCAGCCCCCTCGGACTAGCGGGAGATACGCAGTATTTT,CASSPLGLAGDTQYF
.,TRBJ1-1,.,TRBV5-4,TGTGCCATCCAGACAGGATCGAACACTGAAGCTTTCTTT,CAIQTGSNTEAFF
TRBD1,TRBJ2-3,.,TRBV4-3,TGCGCCAGCAGCCGAGGACAGGACCTAGATACGCAGTATTTT,CASSRGQDLDTQYF
TRBD2,TRBJ2-1,.,TRBV2,TGTGCCAGCACCAGACTAGCGGGGTGGAATGAGCAGTTCTTC,CASTRLAGWNEQFF
.,TRBJ1-3,once,TRBV9,TGTGCCAGCAGCGTAGGGTCGGGGGGTGGAAACACCATATATTTT,CASSVGSGGGNTIYF
TRBD2,TRBJ2-1,.,TRBV6-1,TGTGCCAGCAGTGGAACCCGTCCCCGCAGCGGGGGGGCTTACAATGAGCAGTTCTTC,CASSGTRPRSGGAYNEQFF
TRBD2,TRBJ2-3,.,TRBV5-1,TGCGCCAGCGCCCTAGCGGACCGCACAGATACGCAGTATTTT,CASALADRTDTQYF
TRBD2,TRBJ2-3,few,TRBV2,TGTGCCAGCAGTGAAGTTCCACTAGCGGGGGGCACAGATACGCAGTATTTT,CASSEVPLAGGTDTQYF
TRBD2,TRBJ2-3,.,TRBV10-3,TGTGCCATCAGTGGTTTAAGCGGGGGCGATAAGGTAACAGATACGCAGTATTTT,CAISGLSGGDKVTDTQYF
TRBD1,TRBJ2-2,.,TRBV6-1,TGTGCCAGCAGTGGACAGGGGGTGAACACCGGGGAGCTGTTTTTT,CASSGQGVNTGELFF
TRBD2,TRBJ2-7,.,TRBV6-5,TGTGCCAGCAGTAGGCGGGAGGGTTCCTACGAGCAGTACTTC,CASSRREGSYEQYF
.,TRBJ1-2,.,TRBV7-9,TGTGCCAGCAGCTTAAAGGGGAACTATGGCTACACCTTC,CASSLKGNYGYTF
TRBD1,TRBJ1-2,.,TRBV5-4,TGTGCCAGCAGCCTTACAGGGGGCAGAGGCTACACCTTC,CASSLTGGRGYTF
.,TRBJ1-1,.,TRBV5-4,TGTGCCAGCAGCTTGTCAGAGAACACTGAAGCTTTCTTT,CASSLSENTEAFF
TRBD2,TRBJ2-3,.,TRBV5-1,TGCGCCAGCAGCTGGAGACTAGCGGAGGACACAGATACGCAGTATTTT,CASSWRLAEDTDTQYF
.,TRBJ1-1,.,TRBV5-4,TGTGCCAGCAGCCACCTAAACAACACTGAAGCTTTCTTT,CASSHLNNTEAFF
.,TRBJ1-2,.,TRBV6-1,TGTACCAGCACCGGTGAGCTCGTTAACTATGGCTACACCTTC,CTSTGELVNYGYTF
.,TRBJ2-3,few,TRBV10-3,TGTGCCATCAGTGAATCCCAACTGCTACGGGGCACAGATACGCAGTATTTT,CAISESQLLRGTDTQYF
TRBD1,TRBJ1-2,.,TRBV6-5,TGTGCCAGCAGAACCCGACAGGGGGAAGATGGCTACACCTTC,CASRTRQGEDGYTF
TRBD2,TRBJ2-3,.,TRBV18,TGTGCCAGCTCACCCCTAGCGGGAGGCACAGATACGCAGTATTTT,CASSPLAGGTDTQYF
.,TRBJ2-3,.,TRBV20-1,TGCAGTCTAGGCCGGGAGAATACGCAGTATTTT,CSLGRENTQYF
.,TRBJ2-7,.,TRBV5-6,TGTGCCAGCAGCTTGTTCGACGAGCAGTACTTC,CASSLFDEQYF
.,TRBJ2-7,.,TRBV19,TGTGCCAGTAGTGTCCCCGGGGGGCCGTACGAGCAGTACTTC,CASSVPGGPYEQYF
.,TRBJ2-5,.,TRBV5-1,TGCGCCAGCAGCTTGAATGGCCCCAAAGAGACCCAGTACTTC,CASSLNGPKETQYF